Listed below are T cell receptor beta chains from one sample, sequenced in a study of blood T cell repertoires in COVID-19. Measured with immunoSEQ multiplex PCR; TCRdb has only the in-frame clones, and not every one. The sample lists about 250,000 clones; approximately 89% were seen once. The sample taken for sequencing was peripheral blood. Receptor source: a woman aged 40 to 50 who had recovered from COVID-19. CDR3s include the opening cysteine and the closing phenylalanine or tryptophan. The order of the fields is V gene, CDR3 protein.

V gene: TRBV29-1; CDR3 protein: CSVALEQARYGYTF
V gene: TRBV2; CDR3 protein: CASTISRGEQYF
V gene: TRBV29-1; CDR3 protein: CSDRIYNEQFF
V gene: TRBV27; CDR3 protein: CASSKSRTLLKLFF
V gene: TRBV7-9; CDR3 protein: CASSFTGGYGTGELFF
V gene: TRBV28; CDR3 protein: CASRPTGGGYNEQFF
V gene: TRBV6-4; CDR3 protein: CASKNQPGHGGYTF
V gene: TRBV7-2; CDR3 protein: CASSLGTEVSTDTQYF
V gene: TRBV20-1; CDR3 protein: CARRGSYGYTF
V gene: TRBV3-1/TRBV3-2; CDR3 protein: CASGGLHQPNNEQFF
V gene: TRBV9; CDR3 protein: CASSDITGELFF
V gene: TRBV6-2/TRBV6-3; CDR3 protein: CASSSSKWTVPNTEAFF
V gene: TRBV2; CDR3 protein: CASSEAGDQPQHF
V gene: TRBV5-4; CDR3 protein: CASRDKPNTGELFF
V gene: TRBV2; CDR3 protein: CASRDPGQGAYEQYF
V gene: TRBV4-1; CDR3 protein: CASSQDQGAKNIQYF